One and the same sample provided the 16 T cell receptor beta chains below, sequenced in a study of T cell clones after liver transplantation. The repertoire was sequenced with immunoSEQ multiplex PCR; TCRdb's copy has only in-frame clones and lacks some. Of tens of thousands of clones in the sample, 80% were seen once. Material: CD4+ T cells from blood, obtained 12 months after liver transplant. The receptors come from a human patient who received a liver transplant. The graft donor may be the source of some T cells.

The chain uses TRBV9 and TRBJ1-4; TRBD1 matches at 11 bases. The V segment lost 0 bases and the J segment 0 bases; nucleotides outside the gene matches: 1. Germline V lookup: CDR1 SGDLS, CDR2 YYNGEE. The CDR3 sequence is 17 residues long. The CDR3, as DNA: TGTGCCAGCAGCGTAGGGACAGGGGGCTCAACTAATGAAAAACTGTTTTTT. Its translation: CASSVGTGGSTNEKLFF.

This sequence joins TRBV28 and TRBJ2-3; D is ambiguous. Germline CDR1 MDHEN, CDR2 SYDVKM. With 3 bases removed from V and 1 base from J, the gap between germline ends came to 11 bases. The CDR3 sequence is 15 residues long. The CDR3 DNA follows: TGTGCCAGCAGTTTTGGTCAGGCCCGCACAGATACGCAGTATTTT. Protein sequence: CASSFGQARTDTQYF.

This chain joins TRBV14 and TRBJ1-2, with a weak D call TRBD1 (6 bases). CDR1 is SGHDN, CDR2 FVKESK, per germline. Trimming took off 4 bases at V and 1 base at J, with 16 bases between the two ends. CDR3 size: 16 residues. The CDR3 reads CASSPRRGVHNYGYTF. The CDR3 DNA follows: TGTGCCAGCAGCCCCCGCAGGGGTGTTCATAACTATGGCTACACCTTC.

V gene TRBV7-8 combines with J gene TRBJ2-1, with D hard to call. V lost 4 bases and J lost 5, with 12 bases in between. The CDR3 covers 14 residues. CDR1 is SGHVS and CDR2 is FQNEAQ in the germline V gene. CDR3: CASSSLTGNNEQFF. DNA of the CDR3: TGTGCCAGCAGCTCCCTGACTGGAAACAATGAGCAGTTCTTC.

V and J are TRBV6-5 and TRBJ2-5; D possibly corresponds to TRBD1 (6 bases). The J call may be faulty, since TRBJ2-7 better matches the DNA end. Germline CDR1 MNHEY, CDR2 SVGAGI. The length of the CDR3 is 15 residues. The DNA of the CDR3 is TGTGCCAGCAGTTACGTTACAGGGAATAGAAACGAGCAGTACTTC. It encodes CASSYVTGNRNEQYF.

The chain links TRBV7-9 to TRBJ1-1; TRBD1 is a possible D gene (5 bases). The V and J ends lost 5 bases and 4 bases respectively, with 20 bases between them. Germline V CDR1 and CDR2: SEHNR, FQNEAQ (reference sequence). This CDR3 is 16 amino acids long. The CDR3 DNA reads TGTGCCAGCAGCCCTCCGGGACCCGAGGGCGGCACTGAAGCTTTCTTT. Amino acids: CASSPPGPEGGTEAFF.

This sequence joins TRBV12-5 and TRBJ2-3; 12 bases fit TRBD2. The germline V gene has CDR1 LGHNT and CDR2 FRNRAP. The junction had 2 bases not matched to a gene; V was cut back by 5 bases and J by 8 bases. The CDR3 is 13 residues long. For the CDR3, the DNA is TGTGCTAGTGGTGCTAGCGGGAGGGGTACGCAGTATTTT. As protein: CASGASGRGTQYF.

This rearrangement joins TRBV20-1 to TRBJ2-2, with 10 positions matching TRBD1. V lost 6 bases to trimming and J lost 12 bases; unmatched junction nucleotides: 4. Per germline, CDR1 DFQATT and CDR2 SNEGSKA (reference sequence). The CDR3 spans 11 residues. The CDR3 loop reads CSARQGAKLFF. CDR3 nucleotide sequence: TGCAGTGCGAGACAGGGGGCAAAGCTGTTTTTT.

This clone is a singleton in its sample. The chain carries TRBV5-4 and TRBJ2-2; 8 bases match TRBD2. Germline trimming cut 4 bases from V and 7 bases from J; bases unmatched to any gene: 12. This CDR3 comprises 16 residues. Germline V lookup: CDR1 SGHNT, CDR2 YYREEE (reference sequence). The CDR3 DNA is TGTGCCAGCAGCGGGGGAACTAGCGGTATTATCGGGGAGCTGTTTTTT. It codes for CASSGGTSGIIGELFF. Drawing the rest from reference TRBV5-4 and TRBJ2-2, the complete variable domain is ETGVTQSPTHLIKTRGQQVTLRCSSQSGHNTVSWYQQALGQGPQFIFQYYREEENGRGNFPPRFSGLQFPNYSSELNVNALELDDSALYLCASSGGTSGIIGELFFGEGSRLTVL.

The chain combines TRBV6-5 with TRBJ1-3; no reliable D call. The CDR3 has 14 residues. Deletions cut 6 bases from V and 2 bases from J, with 11 bases between. Germline V gene sequence: CDR1 MNHEY, CDR2 SVGAGI. The CDR3 sequence is CASSPGGPGNTIYF. In nucleotides, the CDR3 is TGTGCCAGCAGCCCCGGAGGGCCTGGAAACACCATATATTTT.

This clone has a handful of counts. The chain links TRBV5-4 to TRBJ2-3, with D maybe TRBD2 (5 bases). CDR1 is SGHNT, CDR2 YYREEE, per germline (reference sequence). Trimming took off 0 bases at V and 1 base at J, with 6 bases between the two ends. The CDR3 covers 14 residues. CDR3: CASSLERGTDTQYF. The CDR3 DNA follows: TGTGCCAGCAGCTTGGAGAGGGGCACAGATACGCAGTATTTT.

This rearrangement joins TRBV7-2 to TRBJ2-5, with D possibly TRBD2 on 6 matching bases. CDR1 is SGHTA, CDR2 FQGNSA, per germline. Trimming removed 7 bases from V and 5 bases from J, with 20 bases in between. This CDR3 comprises 15 residues. CDR3 residues: CASTTPLAGWETQYF. CDR3 bases: TGTGCCAGCACCACCCCCTTGGCGGGATGGGAGACCCAGTACTTC.

This chain connects TRBV11-3 to TRBJ1-1; the D gene is possibly TRBD1 (6 bases). Germline CDR1 and CDR2: SGHNT and YENEEA. Deletions cut 8 bases from V and 7 bases from J, with 14 bases between. The CDR3 runs 12 residues. In nucleotides, the CDR3 is TGTGCCAGCTCGGGGGCAGCCTTTGAAGCTTTCTTT. It translates to CASSGAAFEAFF.

The V gene is TRBV7-2, the J gene TRBJ2-3; no clear D. Trimming stripped 4 bases from V and 8 bases from J, with 19 bases between. The CDR3 runs to 15 residues. CDR1 is SGHTA and CDR2 is FQGNSA in the germline V gene. The CDR3 spells CASSSTILPAGTQYF. The CDR3 DNA is TGTGCCAGCAGCTCGACGATCCTGCCGGCTGGTACGCAGTATTTT.

The genes are TRBV27 and TRBJ1-5, with D unresolved. This CDR3 is built from 15 residues. Trimming took 6 bases from V and 5 from J, leaving 17 bases between them. The germline gives CDR1 MNHEY, CDR2 SMNVEV (reference sequence). The CDR3 loop reads CASRDLSGGDQPQHF. The CDR3 DNA follows: TGTGCCAGCAGGGACCTCTCTGGTGGGGATCAGCCCCAGCATTTT.

V usage is TRBV6-5 and J usage is TRBJ1-2; TRBD1 matches at 9 bases. Germline V gives CDR1 MNHEY, CDR2 SVGAGI. V dropped 5 bases and J dropped 2; count of bases not matched to a gene: 6. This CDR3 comprises 15 residues. CDR3 nucleotide sequence: TGTGCCAGCAGTATCATGGGACAGGGCAACTATGGCTACACCTTC. This codes for CASSIMGQGNYGYTF.